This T cell receptor beta chain was sequenced during a study of tumor and adjacent non-tumor tissue in lung cancer. The template was RNA from unsorted bulk tissue. Distant lung tissue was collected more than 3 cm away from the tumor edge. Study conclusions and caveats: Patients with more diverse tumor TCRs had worse survival. Significantly higher TCR diversity was found in tumor than normal lung. Top 100 clones took a larger repertoire share in normal lung.

To note about this clonotype: Its antigen is still unknown. One end of the junction does not line up with germline, which may come from a read error.

Three rounds of nested PCR, following a modified ARM-PCR protocol, produced the TCRbeta library. From the multiplex PCR reads, TCRdb called clonotypes with MiXCR, one entry per CDR3 protein. The table shows 50,000 or so distinct CDR3 sequences, with around two thirds occurring only once. Material for sequencing was distant non-tumor lung tissue. This TCR came from an older woman with non-small cell lung cancer.

The CDR3, as DNA: TGCAGCGTTGAGGGACAGACATACGAGCAGAGCTTC. Encoded protein: CSVEGQTYEQSF. The V call is TRBV29-1, the J call TRBJ2-7; TRBD1 aligns across 7 bases. The CDR3 extends over 12 amino acids. The germline V gene has CDR1 SQVTM and CDR2 ANQGSEA.